Below, 17 T cell receptor beta chains from the same sample are listed, as sequenced in a study of tumor and adjacent non-tumor tissue in lung cancer. No cell sorting was done before RNA was extracted from the tissue. TCRbeta libraries were built with three rounds of nested PCR, modified from ARM-PCR. One entry per CDR3 protein, called by TCRdb with MiXCR from the multiplex PCR reads. The sample has fewer than 120,000 distinct CDR3 sequences, 84% seen once. What was sequenced was lung tumor tissue. The receptors come from a man aged 70-80 years with non-small cell lung cancer.

This clonotype was seen more than once but under ten times. Germline and junction disagree at one end, which may indicate a read error. V and J are TRBV6-5 and TRBJ1-2, with D unresolved. Germline loops: CDR1 MNHEY, CDR2 SVGAGI. This CDR3 contains 16 residues. This CDR3 is CASSYSQRPANNGYTF. CDR3 sequence (DNA): TGTGCCAGCAGTTACTCGCAGAGACCCGCTAACAATGGCTACACCTTC.

Worth noting for this clonotype: No conserved phenylalanine or tryptophan is present at the end of the CDR3, so a read error is the likely explanation. No DNA is shown, since the ends of the CDR3 on it are uncertain; the CDR3 is the one TCRdb lists. The chain carries TRBV12-3 or TRBV12-4 and TRBJ1-2; the D segment call TRBD1 is taken from the table without a DNA check. The CDR3 adds up to 13 amino acids, both ends counted. CDR3 sequence: CASSFPRGYGYTS.

As regards this clonotype: One end of the junction is discordant with germline, which a read error may explain. The chain employs TRBV29-1 and TRBJ2-5, with D perhaps matching TRBD1 (6 bases). From germline, CDR1 is SQVTM and CDR2 ANQGSEA. The CDR3 length is 16 residues. The DNA of the CDR3 is TGCAGCGACAAGCCCTACCTACAGACAGGTCAAGAGAGCCAGTACTTC. Its translation is CSDKPYLQTGQESQYF.

Details on this clonotype: Mismatch with germline at one junction end may stem from a read error. The chain joins TRBV12-3 or TRBV12-4 to TRBJ1-4, with D perhaps TRBD1 (5 bases). CDR3 length equals 15 residues. The chain's CDR3 is CASTPQQGLNEELFF. The CDR3 nucleotides are TGTGCCAGCACTCCCCAGCAGGGCCTCAATGAAGAACTGTTTTTT.

On this clonotype: Sequence at one end of the junction differs from germline and may be a read error. V is TRBV7-9 and J is TRBJ1-5; unclear D gene. The CDR3 is 13 residues long. Germline CDR1 and CDR2: SEHNR and FQNEAQ (reference sequence). CDR3 in DNA: TGTACCAGCAGCTTAACGAGTGATCAGCCCCAGCATTTT. Amino acids: CTSSLTSDQPQHF.

Details on this clonotype: One junction end does not reproduce the germline sequence, and a read error may be involved. The chain uses TRBV28 and TRBJ1-1; 7 nucleotides line up with TRBD1. This CDR3 has 14 residues. The germline V gene has CDR1 MDHEN and CDR2 SYDVKM. CDR3 DNA sequence: TGTACCAGCAGTTTACACAGGGGTAACATTGAAGCTTTCTTT. It translates to CTSSLHRGNIEAFF. The entire variable domain, with the rest obtained from reference TRBV28 and TRBJ1-1, is as follows: DVKVTQSSRYLVKRTGEKVFLECVQDMDHENMFWYRQDPGLGLRLIYFSYDVKMKEKGDIPEGYSVSREKKERFSLILESASTNQTSMYLCTSSLHRGNIEAFFGQGTRLTVV.

The chain recombines TRBV6-1 with TRBJ1-4; 8 bases align to TRBD1. CDR3 size: 15 residues. Germline loops: CDR1 MNHNS, CDR2 SASEGT. V lost 5 bases to trimming and J lost 7 bases; unmatched junction nucleotides: 9. Here the CDR3 reads CASSQIGTGAEKLFF. The CDR3 DNA is TGTGCCAGCAGTCAAATCGGGACAGGCGCTGAAAAACTGTTTTTT.

Comments on this clonotype: Sequence at one end of the junction differs from germline and may be a read error. The chain has TRBV6-1 and TRBJ1-5; possible D gene TRBD1, 5 bases. The CDR3 loop spans 16 amino acids. In germline, CDR1 is MNHNS, CDR2 SASEGT. The CDR3 here is CASSDIGAGINQRQHF. The CDR3 nucleotides read TGTGCCAGCAGTGATATCGGGGCAGGGATCAATCAGCGCCAGCATTTT.

V is TRBV29-1 and J is TRBJ1-1; D gene unclear. Germline V gene sequence: CDR1 SQVTM, CDR2 ANQGSEA. The CDR3 is 14 amino acids. DNA for the CDR3: TGCATTGTTGAAGATCAAGGGTTGAACACTGAAGCTTTCTTT. Its translation: CIVEDQGLNTEAFF.

The V and J genes are TRBV11-2 and TRBJ2-1, with D unresolved. The CDR3 is 14 amino acids. V lost 1 base, J lost 15 bases, and 19 bases lay in between. The V gene's germline CDR1 is SGHAT and CDR2 FQNNGV. The CDR3 region is CASSLAREYNEPFF. The DNA of the CDR3 is TGTGCCAGCAGCTTAGCGAGAGAGTACAATGAACCGTTCTTC.

Details on this clonotype: A read error may account for a junction end that differs from germline. This chain joins TRBV29-1 and TRBJ2-3; D remains ambiguous. The CDR3 loop spans 11 amino acids. In germline, CDR1 is SQVTM, CDR2 ANQGSEA. CDR3 sequence (DNA): TGCACCGCCGCGTACGTAGATACGCGGTATTTC. This codes for CTAAYVDTRYF.

This clonotype was seen once. This rearrangement joins TRBV4-2 to TRBJ2-4; 8 bases are a match to TRBD1. The CDR3 is 18 amino acids. Germline V lookup: CDR1 LGHNA, CDR2 YNFKEQ. The CDR3 region has the DNA TGTGGCAGAAGCCAAGATTTACGGACAGGGCTAGCCAAAAACATTCAGTACTTC. Amino acid sequence: CGRSQDLRTGLAKNIQYF.

The rearrangement uses TRBV19 and TRBJ1-1; 11 bases are shared with TRBD1. Trimming took 2 bases from V and 1 from J; bases not matched to a gene: 3. CDR1 is LNHDA, CDR2 SQIVND, per germline (reference sequence). The CDR3 sequence is 16 residues long. As DNA, the CDR3 is TGTGCCAGTAGTATACCCGGGACAGGGGGGAACACTGAAGCTTTCTTT. The encoded protein is CASSIPGTGGNTEAFF. The variable domain in full, completed from reference TRBV19 and TRBJ1-1, reads DGGITQSPKYLFRKEGQNVTLSCEQNLNHDAMYWYRQDPGQGLRLIYYSQIVNDFQKGDIAEGYSVSREKKESFPLTVTSAQKNPTAFYLCASSIPGTGGNTEAFFGQGTRLTVV.

This clonotype came up once. A read error may account for a junction end that differs from germline. The chain has TRBV6-1 and TRBJ1-5; TRBD1 might be the D (6 bases). The CDR3 length is 18 residues. CDR1 is MNHNS and CDR2 is SASEGT in the germline V gene. CDR3 DNA sequence: TGTGTCAGCAGTGAGGCCCGGACAGCCGGGTATAGCAGTCAGCCCCAGCATTTT. Amino acid sequence: CVSSEARTAGYSSQPQHF.

Concerning this clonotype: A junction end diverges from the germline sequence, so it may reflect a read error. This chain joins TRBV4-3 and TRBJ2-7; the D gene is possibly TRBD2 (5 bases). The CDR3 contains 14 residues. The germline V gene has CDR1 LGHNA and CDR2 YSLEER. The CDR3 region is CASSQGTYTYEQYF. Written as DNA, the CDR3 is TGCGCCAGCAGCCAAGGGACTTACACCTACGAGCAATACTTC.

Turning to this clonotype: This may come from a read error, since a much larger clone is one base off. J is TRBJ2-7 and V is TRBV20-1, with D hard to call. The CDR3 consists of 15 residues. Germline values: CDR1 DFQATT, CDR2 SNEGSKA (reference sequence). CDR3 bases: TGCAATGCTAGAGATTTCAGAGTAAAAGCCTACGAGCAGTACTTC. Protein: CNARDFRVKAYEQYF.

In the case of this clonotype: At one end the junction does not follow the germline gene, possibly because of a read error. The chain combines TRBV29-1 with TRBJ1-2, with D possibly being TRBD1 (5 bases). Germline values: CDR1 SQVTM, CDR2 ANQGSEA. The length of the CDR3 is 13 residues. The CDR3 here is CSVEKQGIYGYTF. The DNA of the CDR3 is TGTAGCGTTGAAAAGCAGGGCATCTATGGCTACACCTTC. The full variable domain, rest sourced from reference TRBV29-1 and TRBJ1-2, is SAVISQKPSRDICQRGTSLTIQCQVDSQVTMMFWYRQQPGQSLTLIATANQGSEATYESGFVIDKFPISRPNLTFSTLTVSNMSPEDSSIYLCSVEKQGIYGYTFGSGTRLTVV.